This TCR beta chain was captured by sequencing in a study of post-analysis software for immune sequencing data. Findings and limits, study-wide: Controls showed lower frequencies than patients for several TRBV segments, and TRBV5-6, TRBV5-1 and TRBV20-1 were among these.

V shed 3 bases, J shed 5 bases, and the junction held 3 bases outside the gene matches. The length of the CDR3 is 13 residues. CDR1 SGHRS and CDR2 YFSETQ come from the germline V gene. The sample holds many counts of this clonotype. What it binds is not known. Prepared libraries of TCR beta cDNA carried unique molecular identifiers. TCRdb reprocessed the PCR reads via MiXCR and lists one record per CDR3 protein. The top ten clones hold 10% to 15% of a sample with approximately 360,000 distinct CDR3 sequences, roughly 36% of them seen once. What was sequenced was blood. This TCR derives from a girl aged 5-17 years with multiple sclerosis. The rearrangement joins TRBV5-1 to TRBJ2-5; TRBD2 aligns across 8 bases. As DNA, the CDR3 is TGCGCCAGCAGCTCTGGCGGGGGGGAGACCCAGTACTTC. Protein: CASSSGGGETQYF.